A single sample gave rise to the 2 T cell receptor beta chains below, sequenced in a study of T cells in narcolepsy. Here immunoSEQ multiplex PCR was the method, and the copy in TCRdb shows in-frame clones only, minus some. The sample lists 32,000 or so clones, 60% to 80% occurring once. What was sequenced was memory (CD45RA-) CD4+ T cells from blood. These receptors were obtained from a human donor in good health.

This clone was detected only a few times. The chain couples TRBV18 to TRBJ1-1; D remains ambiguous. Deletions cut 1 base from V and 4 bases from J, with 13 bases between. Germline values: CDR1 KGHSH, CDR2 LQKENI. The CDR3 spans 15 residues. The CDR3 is CASSPLTGFSTEAFF. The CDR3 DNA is TGTGCCAGCTCACCACTCACGGGCTTTAGCACTGAAGCTTTCTTT. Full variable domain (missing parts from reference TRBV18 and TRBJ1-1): NAGVMQNPRHLVRRRGQEARLRCSPMKGHSHVYWYRQLPEEGLKFMVYLQKENIIDESGMPKERFSAEFPKEGPSILRIQQVVRGDSAAYFCASSPLTGFSTEAFFGQGTRLTVV.

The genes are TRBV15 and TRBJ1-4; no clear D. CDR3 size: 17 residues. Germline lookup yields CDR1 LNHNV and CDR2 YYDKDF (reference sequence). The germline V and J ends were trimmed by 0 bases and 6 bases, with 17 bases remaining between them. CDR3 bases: TGTGCCACCAGCAGAGATGTGGGAAACCTTCGATATGAAAAACTGTTTTTT. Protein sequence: CATSRDVGNLRYEKLFF.